By proportion, the clone carrying this T cell receptor (beta chain) is medium-sized. As yet, its antigen is unknown. After constant-region reverse-primer amplification, full-length variable regions underwent semi-nested PCR with Nested Universal Primer A. MiXCR was run by TCRdb on the 5' RACE reads, yielding one entry per CDR3 protein. The repertoire consists of around 29,000 distinct CDR3 sequences, with 26% occurring once and the leading ten covering about 3.9%. V lost 3 bases to trimming and J lost 1 base, with 12 bases between them. Looked up from germline, CDR1 is DFQATT and CDR2 is SNEGSKA (reference sequence). The length of the CDR3 is 14 residues. Study results and limitations: In terms of TCR gene usage, tumor memory CD4+ T cells clustered together with blood and lymph node memory CD4+ cells, as well as with lymph node naive CD4+ cells. Tumor-infiltrating Treg TCR alpha and beta sequences overlapped most with tumor naive CD4+ T cells, then blood naive.

This chain joins TRBV20-1 and TRBJ2-5; the D gene is possibly TRBD2 (5 bases). The clonotype comes from a female donor with breast cancer. Sequencing was carried out using naive CD4+ T cells sorted from a lymph node. Subset of the sample: naive CD4+ T cells, CD4+CD45RA+CD25-. In DNA form, the CDR3 reads TGCAGTGCTAGGGACGTAAGCGGCCAAGAGACCCAGTACTTC. Residues: CSARDVSGQETQYF.